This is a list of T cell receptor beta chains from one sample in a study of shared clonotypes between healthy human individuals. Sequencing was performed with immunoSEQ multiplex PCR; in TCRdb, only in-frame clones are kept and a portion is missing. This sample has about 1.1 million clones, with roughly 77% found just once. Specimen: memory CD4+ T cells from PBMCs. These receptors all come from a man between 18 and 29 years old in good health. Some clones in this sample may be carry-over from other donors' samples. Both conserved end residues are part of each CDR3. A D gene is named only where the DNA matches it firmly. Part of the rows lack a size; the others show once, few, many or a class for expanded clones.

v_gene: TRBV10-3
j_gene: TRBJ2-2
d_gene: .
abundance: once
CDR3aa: CAISDRTNTGELFF
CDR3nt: TGTGCCATCAGTGACAGGACGAACACCGGGGAGCTGTTTTTT

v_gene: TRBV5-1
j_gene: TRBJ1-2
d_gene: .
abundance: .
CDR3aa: CASSLMGMGGYTF
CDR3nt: TGCGCCAGCAGCTTGATGGGAATGGGAGGCTACACCTTC

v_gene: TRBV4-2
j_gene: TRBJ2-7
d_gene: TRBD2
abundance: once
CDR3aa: CASSQGGLAGDEQYF
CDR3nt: TGTGCCAGCAGCCAAGGGGGACTAGCGGGCGACGAGCAGTACTTC

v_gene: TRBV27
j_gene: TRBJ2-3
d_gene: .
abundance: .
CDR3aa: CASSPGPLGTDTQYF
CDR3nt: TGTGCCAGCAGCCCAGGTCCGCTGGGCACAGATACGCAGTATTTT

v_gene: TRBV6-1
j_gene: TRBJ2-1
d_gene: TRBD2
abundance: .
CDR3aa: CASSGSGGVSYNEQFF
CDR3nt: TGTGCCAGCAGTGGGAGCGGGGGAGTTTCCTACAATGAGCAGTTCTTC

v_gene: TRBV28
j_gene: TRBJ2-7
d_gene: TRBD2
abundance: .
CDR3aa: CASSGTSGGLSYEQYF
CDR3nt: TGTGCCAGCTCCGGGACTAGCGGGGGCCTCTCCTACGAGCAGTACTTC

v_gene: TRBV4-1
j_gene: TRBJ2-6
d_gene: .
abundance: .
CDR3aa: CASSQEGSGANVLTF
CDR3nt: TGCGCCAGCAGCCAAGAAGGGTCAGGGGCCAACGTCCTGACTTTC

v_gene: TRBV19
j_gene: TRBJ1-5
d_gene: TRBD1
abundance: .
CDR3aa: CASRRDRGGVMGNQPQHF
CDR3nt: TGTGCCAGTAGACGGGACAGGGGAGGGGTAATGGGCAATCAGCCCCAGCATTTT

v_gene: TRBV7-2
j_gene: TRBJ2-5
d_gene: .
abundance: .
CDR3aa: CASSRTGLQETQYF
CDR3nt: TGTGCCAGCAGTAGAACAGGGTTACAAGAGACCCAGTACTTC

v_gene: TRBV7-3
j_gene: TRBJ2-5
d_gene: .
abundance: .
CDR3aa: CASSFQREETQYF
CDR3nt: TGTGCCAGCAGCTTTCAAAGGGAGGAGACCCAGTACTTC

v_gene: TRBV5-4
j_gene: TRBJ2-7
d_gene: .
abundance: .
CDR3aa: CASSLYYGTWGSNEQYF
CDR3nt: TGTGCCAGCAGCTTATATTACGGGACATGGGGGTCCAACGAGCAGTACTTC

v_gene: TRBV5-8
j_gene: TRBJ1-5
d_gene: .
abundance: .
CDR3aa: CASSTKQVYSNQPQHF
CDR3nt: TGTGCCAGCAGCACCAAACAGGTCTATAGCAATCAGCCCCAGCATTTT

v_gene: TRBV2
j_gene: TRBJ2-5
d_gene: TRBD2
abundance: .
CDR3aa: CASSPGLARETQYF
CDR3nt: TGTGCCAGCAGTCCCGGACTAGCCAGGGAGACCCAGTACTTC

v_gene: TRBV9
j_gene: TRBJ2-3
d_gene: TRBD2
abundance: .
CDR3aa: CASSKLAGAFTDTQYF
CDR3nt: TGTGCCAGCAGTAAACTAGCGGGGGCTTTCACAGATACGCAGTATTTT

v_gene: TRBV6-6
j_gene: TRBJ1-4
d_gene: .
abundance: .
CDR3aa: CASSYWPASFEKLFF
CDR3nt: TGTGCCAGCAGTTACTGGCCCGCCTCTTTTGAAAAACTGTTTTTT

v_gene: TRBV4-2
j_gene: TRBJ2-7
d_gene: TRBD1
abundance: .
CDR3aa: CASSQATGTLHEQYF
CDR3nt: TGTGCCAGCAGCCAGGCGACAGGGACGTTACACGAGCAGTACTTC

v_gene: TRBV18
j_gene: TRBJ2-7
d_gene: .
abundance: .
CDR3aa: CASSPERAGDTYEQYF
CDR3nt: TGTGCCAGCTCACCAGAACGGGCGGGGGACACCTACGAGCAGTACTTC

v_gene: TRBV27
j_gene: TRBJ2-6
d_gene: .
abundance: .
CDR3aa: CASSSPRGANVLTF
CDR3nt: TGTGCCAGCAGTTCACCCCGCGGGGCCAACGTCCTGACTTTC

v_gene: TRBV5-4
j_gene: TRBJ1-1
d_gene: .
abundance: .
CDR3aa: CASSFALNTEAFF
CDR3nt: TGTGCCAGCAGCTTTGCTCTGAACACTGAAGCTTTCTTT

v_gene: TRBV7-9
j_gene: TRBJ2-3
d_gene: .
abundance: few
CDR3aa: CASSPYGVIGTDTQYF
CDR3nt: TGTGCCAGCAGCCCCTATGGGGTAATCGGAACAGATACGCAGTATTTT

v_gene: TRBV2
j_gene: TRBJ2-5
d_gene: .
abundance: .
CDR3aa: CASSGTVAGETQYF
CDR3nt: TGTGCCAGCAGTGGGACAGTAGCGGGAGAGACCCAGTACTTC

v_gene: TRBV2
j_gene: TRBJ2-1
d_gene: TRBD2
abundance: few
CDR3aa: CASRATSGSYNEQFF
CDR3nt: TGTGCCAGCAGGGCCACTAGCGGCTCCTACAATGAGCAGTTCTTC

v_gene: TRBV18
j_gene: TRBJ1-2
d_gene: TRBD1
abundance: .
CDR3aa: CASSPDRAGSYGYTF
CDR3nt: TGTGCCAGCTCACCAGACAGGGCAGGGAGCTATGGCTACACCTTC

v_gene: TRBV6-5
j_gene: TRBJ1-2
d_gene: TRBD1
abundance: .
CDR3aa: CASTYGQGGYGYTF
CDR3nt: TGTGCCAGCACCTACGGACAGGGGGGCTATGGCTACACCTTC

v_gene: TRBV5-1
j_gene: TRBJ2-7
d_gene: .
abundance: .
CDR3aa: CASSLSPQYEQYF
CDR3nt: TGCGCCAGCAGCTTGAGTCCCCAGTACGAGCAGTACTTC

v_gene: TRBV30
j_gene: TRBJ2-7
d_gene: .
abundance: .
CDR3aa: CAWSITGYEQYF
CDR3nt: TGTGCCTGGAGCATAACAGGGTACGAGCAGTACTTC

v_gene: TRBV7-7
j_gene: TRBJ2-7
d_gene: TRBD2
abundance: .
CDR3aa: CASSLGGGYEQYF
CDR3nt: TGTGCCAGCAGCTTAGGGGGAGGGTACGAGCAGTACTTC

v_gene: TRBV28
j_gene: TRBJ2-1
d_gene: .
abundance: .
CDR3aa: CASSSPGERFKDEQFF
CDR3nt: TGTGCCAGCAGTTCACCCGGCGAGCGGTTCAAGGATGAGCAGTTCTTC

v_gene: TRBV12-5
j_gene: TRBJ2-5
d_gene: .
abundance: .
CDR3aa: CASGLTVETQYF
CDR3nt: TGTGCTAGTGGCCTTACAGTGGAGACCCAGTACTTC

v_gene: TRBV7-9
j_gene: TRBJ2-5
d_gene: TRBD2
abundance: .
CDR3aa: CASSPSGGEETQYF
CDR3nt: TGTGCCAGCAGCCCCAGCGGGGGAGAAGAGACCCAGTACTTC

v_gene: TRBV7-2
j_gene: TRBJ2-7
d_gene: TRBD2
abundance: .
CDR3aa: CASSLGAGIYEQYF
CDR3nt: TGTGCCAGCAGCTTAGGAGCGGGAATCTACGAGCAGTACTTC

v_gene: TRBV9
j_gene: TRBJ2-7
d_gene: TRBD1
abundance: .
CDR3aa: CASSVGDRDRVHEQYF
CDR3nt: TGTGCCAGCAGCGTAGGGGACCGGGACAGGGTTCACGAGCAGTACTTC

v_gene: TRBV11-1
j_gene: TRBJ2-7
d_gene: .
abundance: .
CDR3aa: CASSLSPGNHEQYF
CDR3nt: TGTGCCAGCAGCTTATCGCCAGGGAACCACGAGCAGTACTTC

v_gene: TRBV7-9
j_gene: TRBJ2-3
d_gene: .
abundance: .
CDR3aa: CASSLDAGISTDTQYF
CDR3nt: TGTGCCAGCAGCTTAGATGCGGGCATAAGCACAGATACGCAGTATTTT

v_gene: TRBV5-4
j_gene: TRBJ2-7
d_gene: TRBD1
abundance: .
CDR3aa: CASSASGTGRPGEQYF
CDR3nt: TGTGCCAGCTCAGCTTCAGGGACAGGGAGGCCGGGAGAGCAGTACTTC

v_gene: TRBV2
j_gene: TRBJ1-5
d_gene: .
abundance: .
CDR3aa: CASSEGRGFGNQPQHF
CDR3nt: TGTGCCAGCAGTGAAGGTCGGGGATTTGGCAATCAGCCCCAGCATTTT

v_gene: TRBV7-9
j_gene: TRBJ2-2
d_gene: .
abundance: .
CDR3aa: CASSPSIGELFF
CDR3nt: TGTGCCAGCAGCCCCTCGATCGGGGAGCTGTTTTTT

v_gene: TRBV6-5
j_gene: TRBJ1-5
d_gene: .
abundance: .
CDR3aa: CASGNNQPQHF
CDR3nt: TGTGCCAGCGGGAACAATCAGCCCCAGCATTTT

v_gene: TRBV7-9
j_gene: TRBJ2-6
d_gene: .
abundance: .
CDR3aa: CARGGASGANVLTF
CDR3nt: TGTGCCAGGGGGGGGGCCTCTGGGGCCAACGTCCTGACTTTC

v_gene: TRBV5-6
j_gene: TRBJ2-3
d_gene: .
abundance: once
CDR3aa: CASSLGFTTDTQYF
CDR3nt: TGTGCCAGCAGCTTGGGGTTCACCACAGATACGCAGTATTTT

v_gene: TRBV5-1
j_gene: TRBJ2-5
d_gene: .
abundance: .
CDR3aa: CASTPRGQGETQYF
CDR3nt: TGCGCCAGCACCCCCAGGGGTCAAGGAGAGACCCAGTACTTC

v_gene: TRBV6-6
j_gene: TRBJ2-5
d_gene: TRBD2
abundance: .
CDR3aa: CASSYRTSRETQYF
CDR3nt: TGTGCCAGCAGTTATCGGACTAGTCGAGAGACCCAGTACTTC

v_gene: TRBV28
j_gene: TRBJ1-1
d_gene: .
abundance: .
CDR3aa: CASSLRRAEAFF
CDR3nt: TGTGCCAGCAGTTTAAGGAGGGCTGAAGCTTTCTTT

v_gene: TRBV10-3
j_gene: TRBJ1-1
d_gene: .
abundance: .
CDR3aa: CASSRSNTEAFF
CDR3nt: TGTGCCAGTTCCCGAAGTAACACTGAAGCTTTCTTT

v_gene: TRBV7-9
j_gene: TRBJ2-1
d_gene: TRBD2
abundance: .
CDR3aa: CASSRPPGGNEQFF
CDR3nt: TGTGCCAGCAGCCGACCGCCGGGGGGGAATGAGCAGTTCTTC

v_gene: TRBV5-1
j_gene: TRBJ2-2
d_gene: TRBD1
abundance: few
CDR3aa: CASSPRTGSNTGELFF
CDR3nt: TGCGCCAGCAGCCCAAGGACAGGCTCGAACACCGGGGAGCTGTTTTTT

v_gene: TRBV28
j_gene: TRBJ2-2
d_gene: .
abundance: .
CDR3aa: CASSSPTGRLGELFF
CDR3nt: TGTGCCAGCAGTTCGCCAACCGGACGGCTAGGGGAGCTGTTTTTT

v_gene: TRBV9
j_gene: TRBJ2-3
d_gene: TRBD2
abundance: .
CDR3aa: CASSPRGLAGALDTQYF
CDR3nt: TGTGCCAGCAGCCCCAGAGGGCTAGCGGGAGCGTTAGATACGCAGTATTTT

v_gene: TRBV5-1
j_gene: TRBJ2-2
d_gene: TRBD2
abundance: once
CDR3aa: CASSLEASGTGELFF
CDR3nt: TGCGCCAGCAGCTTGGAAGCTAGCGGCACCGGGGAGCTGTTTTTT

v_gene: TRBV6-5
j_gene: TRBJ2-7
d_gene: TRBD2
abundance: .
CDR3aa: CASSYGLAGREYF
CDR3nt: TGTGCCAGCAGTTACGGCCTAGCGGGAAGGGAGTACTTC